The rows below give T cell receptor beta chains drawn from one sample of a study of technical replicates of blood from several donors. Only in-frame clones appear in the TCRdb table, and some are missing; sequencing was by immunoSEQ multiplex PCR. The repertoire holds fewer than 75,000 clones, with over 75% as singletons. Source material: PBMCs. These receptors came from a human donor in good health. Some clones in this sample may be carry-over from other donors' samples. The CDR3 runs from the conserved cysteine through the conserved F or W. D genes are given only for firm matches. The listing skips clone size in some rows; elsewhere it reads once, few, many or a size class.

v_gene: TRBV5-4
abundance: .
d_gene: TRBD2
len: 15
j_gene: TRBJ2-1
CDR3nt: TGTGCCAGCAGCTTGCTCCTAGCGGACTACAATGAGCAGTTCTTC
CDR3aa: CASSLLLADYNEQFF

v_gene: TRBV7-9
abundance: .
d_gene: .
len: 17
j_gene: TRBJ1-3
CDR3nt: TGTGCCAGCAGCTTAGCTTTTTTCGCAGGGTCTGGAAACACCATATATTTT
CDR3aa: CASSLAFFAGSGNTIYF

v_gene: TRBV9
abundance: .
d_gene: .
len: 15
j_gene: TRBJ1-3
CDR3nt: TGTGCCAGCAGCCGCGGAGGGAACTCTGGAAACACCATATATTTT
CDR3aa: CASSRGGNSGNTIYF

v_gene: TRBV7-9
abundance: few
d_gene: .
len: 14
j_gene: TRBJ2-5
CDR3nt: TGTGCCAGCAGTCCCCAGCGGCACCAAGAGACCCAGTACTTC
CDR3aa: CASSPQRHQETQYF

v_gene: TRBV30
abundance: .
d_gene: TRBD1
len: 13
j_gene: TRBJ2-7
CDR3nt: TGTGCCTGGAGTGTGGCACAGGGGAGCGAGCAGTACTTC
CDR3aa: CAWSVAQGSEQYF

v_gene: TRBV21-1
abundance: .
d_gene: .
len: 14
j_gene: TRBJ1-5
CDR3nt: TGTGCCAGCAGAGCGAGGAGGGTACGTCAGCCCCAGCATTTT
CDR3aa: CASRARRVRQPQHF

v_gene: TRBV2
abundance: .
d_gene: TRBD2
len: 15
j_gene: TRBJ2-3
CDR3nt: TGTGCCAGCAGTGGGGACGGGAGGGCCTCAGATACGCAGTATTTT
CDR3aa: CASSGDGRASDTQYF

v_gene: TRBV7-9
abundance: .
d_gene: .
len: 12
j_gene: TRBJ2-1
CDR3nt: TGTGCCAGCAGCTTACCCGGACTATGGTGGTTCTTC
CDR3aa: CASSLPGLWWFF

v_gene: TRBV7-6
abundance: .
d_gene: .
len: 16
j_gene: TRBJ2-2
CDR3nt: TGTGCCAGCAGCTTAAGTTGGGGCCGGAACACCGGGGAGCTGTTTTTT
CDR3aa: CASSLSWGRNTGELFF

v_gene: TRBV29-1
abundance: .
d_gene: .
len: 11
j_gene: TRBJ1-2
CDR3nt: TGCAGCGTTGACGACAGCTATGGCTACACCTTC
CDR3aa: CSVDDSYGYTF

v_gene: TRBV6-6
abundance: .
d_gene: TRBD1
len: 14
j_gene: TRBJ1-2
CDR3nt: TGTGCCAGCAGTTACCCTCAGGGGGCTGGTGGCTACACCTTC
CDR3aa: CASSYPQGAGGYTF

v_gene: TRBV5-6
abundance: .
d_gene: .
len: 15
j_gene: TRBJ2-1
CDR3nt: TGTGCCAGCAGCTTGGGAATAGGCGGCTACAATGAGCAGTTCTTC
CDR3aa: CASSLGIGGYNEQFF

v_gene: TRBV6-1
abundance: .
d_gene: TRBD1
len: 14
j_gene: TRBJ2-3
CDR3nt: TGTGCCAGCACCCAACAGGGGGCGGGAGATACGCAGTATTTT
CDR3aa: CASTQQGAGDTQYF

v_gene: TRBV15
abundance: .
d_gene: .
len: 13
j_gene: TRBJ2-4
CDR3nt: TGTGCCACCAGCAAGGCCCAGAGGGACATTCAGTACTTC
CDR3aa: CATSKAQRDIQYF

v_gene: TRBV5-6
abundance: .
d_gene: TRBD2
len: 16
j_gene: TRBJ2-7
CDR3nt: TGTGCCAGCAGCTTGGGTGGGGGGGGAGGCCTCCACGAGCAGTACTTC
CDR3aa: CASSLGGGGGLHEQYF

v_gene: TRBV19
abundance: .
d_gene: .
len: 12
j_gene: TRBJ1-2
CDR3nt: TGTGCCAGTAGGGACAGTAACTATGGCTACACCTTC
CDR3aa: CASRDSNYGYTF

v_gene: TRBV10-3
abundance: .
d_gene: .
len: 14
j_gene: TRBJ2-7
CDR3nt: TGTGCCACCCGTCCAGGCCTCAGCTCCTACGAGCAGTACTTC
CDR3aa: CATRPGLSSYEQYF

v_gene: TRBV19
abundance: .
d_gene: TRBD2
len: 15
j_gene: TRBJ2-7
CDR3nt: TGTGCCAGTGGCTCACTAGCGGGAGGGCTCTACGAGCAGTACTTC
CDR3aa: CASGSLAGGLYEQYF

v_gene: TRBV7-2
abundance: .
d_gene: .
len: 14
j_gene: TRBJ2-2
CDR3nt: TGTGCCAGCAGATCCGACAGGAACACCGGGGAGCTGTTTTTT
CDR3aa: CASRSDRNTGELFF

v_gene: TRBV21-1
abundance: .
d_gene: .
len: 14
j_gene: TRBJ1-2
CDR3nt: TGTGCCAGCAGCAAAAGCCGTATCTCCCATGGCTACACCTTC
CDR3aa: CASSKSRISHGYTF

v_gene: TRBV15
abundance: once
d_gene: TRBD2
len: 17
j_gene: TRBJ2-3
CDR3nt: TGTGCCACCAGCAGAGCTGTGACTAGCGGGAGGACAGATACGCAGTATTTT
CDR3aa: CATSRAVTSGRTDTQYF

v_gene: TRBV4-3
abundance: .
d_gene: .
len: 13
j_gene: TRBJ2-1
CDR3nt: TGCGCCAGCAGCCAAGATAGGTCACTAGTGAATATCTTC
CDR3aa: CASSQDRSLVNIF

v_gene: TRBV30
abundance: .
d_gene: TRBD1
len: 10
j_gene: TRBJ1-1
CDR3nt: TGTGCCTGGTCGAGGGGGCTGGCTTTCTTT
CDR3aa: CAWSRGLAFF

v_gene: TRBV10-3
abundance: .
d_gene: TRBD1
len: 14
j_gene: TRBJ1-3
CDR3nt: TGTGCCATCAGCAATACAGGGGTCGGAAACACCATATATTTT
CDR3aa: CAISNTGVGNTIYF

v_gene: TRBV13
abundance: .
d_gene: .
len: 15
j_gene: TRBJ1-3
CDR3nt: TGTGCCAGCAGCCTAGGACATTACTCTGGAAACACCATATATTTT
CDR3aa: CASSLGHYSGNTIYF

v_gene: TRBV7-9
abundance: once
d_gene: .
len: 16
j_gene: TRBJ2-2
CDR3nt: TGTGCCAGCAGCTTACATTTGGGGCGCGGCACCGGGGAGCTGTTTTTT
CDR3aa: CASSLHLGRGTGELFF

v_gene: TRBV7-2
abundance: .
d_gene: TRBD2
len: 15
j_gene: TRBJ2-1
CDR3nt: TGTGCCAGCAGCCCGAGCGGGGATGGCTACAATGAGCAGTTCTTC
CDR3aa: CASSPSGDGYNEQFF